This TCR beta chain was obtained from a study of shared clonotypes between healthy human individuals. Replicate PCRs from sorted subsets contained around 200 ng DNA, which is 29,000 or so T cell genomes. The repertoire was sequenced with immunoSEQ multiplex PCR; TCRdb's copy has only in-frame clones and lacks some. The repertoire holds approximately 330,000 clones, with roughly 80% as singletons. Broader study findings: Only a few donors were included, so the genetic and exposure-history diversity represented was limited. Non-shared clonotypes showed lower generation probabilities than clonotypes common to all four donors.

Germline values: CDR1 SGHDN, CDR2 FVKESK. The ends lost 4 bases at V and 6 bases at J; junction bases unmatched: 13. CDR3 length equals 17 residues. With respect to this clone: Antigen: not known.

The chain has TRBV14 and TRBJ2-1; 9 bases match TRBD1. The TCR comes from a man aged 25-45 years in good health. The specimen was memory CD4+ T cells sorted from blood. Subset specified: CD45RA-negative fraction. CDR3 loop: CASSPGQGTYSINEQFF. In DNA form, the CDR3 reads TGTGCCAGCAGCCCCGGACAGGGGACTTACTCGATCAATGAGCAGTTCTTC.